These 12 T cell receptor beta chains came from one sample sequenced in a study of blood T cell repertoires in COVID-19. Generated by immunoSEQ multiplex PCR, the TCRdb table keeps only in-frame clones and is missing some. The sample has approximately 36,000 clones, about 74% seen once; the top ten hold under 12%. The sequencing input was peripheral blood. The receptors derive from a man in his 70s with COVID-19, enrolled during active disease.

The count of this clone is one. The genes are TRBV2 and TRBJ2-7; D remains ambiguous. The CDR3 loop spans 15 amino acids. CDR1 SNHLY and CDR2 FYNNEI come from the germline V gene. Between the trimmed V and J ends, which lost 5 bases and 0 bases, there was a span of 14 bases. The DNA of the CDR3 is TGTGCCAGCAGTTCGTCTCCAATTAGCTCCTACGAGCAGTACTTC. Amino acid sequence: CASSSSPISSYEQYF.

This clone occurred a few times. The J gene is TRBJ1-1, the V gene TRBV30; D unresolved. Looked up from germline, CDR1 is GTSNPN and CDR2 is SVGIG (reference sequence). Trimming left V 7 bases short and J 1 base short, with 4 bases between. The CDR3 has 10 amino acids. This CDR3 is CASSNTEAFF. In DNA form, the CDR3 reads TGTGCCTCATCGAACACTGAAGCTTTCTTT.

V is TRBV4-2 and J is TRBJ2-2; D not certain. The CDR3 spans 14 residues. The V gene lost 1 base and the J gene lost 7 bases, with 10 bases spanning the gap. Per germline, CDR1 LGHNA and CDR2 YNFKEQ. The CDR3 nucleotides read TGTGCCAGCAGCCAAGGTCTAGGATACGGGGAGCTGTTTTTT. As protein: CASSQGLGYGELFF.

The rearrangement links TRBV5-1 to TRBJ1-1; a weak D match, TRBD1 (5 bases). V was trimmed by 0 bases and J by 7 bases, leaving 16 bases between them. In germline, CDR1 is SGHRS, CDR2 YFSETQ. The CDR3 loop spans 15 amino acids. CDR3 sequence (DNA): TGCGCCAGCAGCTTGGACCCAGGGAAGTCGGGTGAAGCTTTCTTT. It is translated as CASSLDPGKSGEAFF.

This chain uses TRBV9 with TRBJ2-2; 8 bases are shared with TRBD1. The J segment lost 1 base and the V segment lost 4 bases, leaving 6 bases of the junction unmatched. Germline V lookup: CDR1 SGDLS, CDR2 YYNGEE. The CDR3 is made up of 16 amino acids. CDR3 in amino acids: CASSPPGTGNTGELFF. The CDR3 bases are TGTGCCAGCAGCCCCCCAGGGACAGGGAACACCGGGGAGCTGTTTTTT.

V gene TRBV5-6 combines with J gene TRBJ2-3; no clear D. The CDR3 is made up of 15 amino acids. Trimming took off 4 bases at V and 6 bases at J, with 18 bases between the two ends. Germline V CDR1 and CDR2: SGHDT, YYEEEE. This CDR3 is CASSPLFPSSDTQYF. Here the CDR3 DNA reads TGTGCCAGCAGCCCCCTTTTCCCCTCGAGTGATACGCAGTATTTT.

CDR3 sequence reads: CASSPGPGDREAFF. CDR3 coding DNA: TGTGCCAGCTCACCAGGGCCGGGTGACAGAGAAGCTTTCTTT. The chain recombines TRBV18 with TRBJ1-1, with D perhaps TRBD1 (5 bases). The CDR3 is made up of 14 amino acids. Per the germline V gene, CDR1 is KGHSH and CDR2 is LQKENI. The V and J ends lost 2 bases and 8 bases respectively, with 15 bases between them.

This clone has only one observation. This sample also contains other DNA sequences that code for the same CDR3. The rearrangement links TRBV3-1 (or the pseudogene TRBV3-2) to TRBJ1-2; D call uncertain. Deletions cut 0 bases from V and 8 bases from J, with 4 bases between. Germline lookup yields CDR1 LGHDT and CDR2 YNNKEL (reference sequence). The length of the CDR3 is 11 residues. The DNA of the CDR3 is TGTGCCAGCAGCCAAGACCGGGGCTACACCTTC. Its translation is CASSQDRGYTF.

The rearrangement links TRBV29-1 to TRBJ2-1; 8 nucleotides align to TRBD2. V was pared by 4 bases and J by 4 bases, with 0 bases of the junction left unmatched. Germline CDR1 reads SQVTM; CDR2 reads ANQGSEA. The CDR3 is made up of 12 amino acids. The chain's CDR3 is CSVASGYNEQFF. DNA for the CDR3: TGCAGCGTTGCTAGCGGGTACAATGAGCAGTTCTTC.

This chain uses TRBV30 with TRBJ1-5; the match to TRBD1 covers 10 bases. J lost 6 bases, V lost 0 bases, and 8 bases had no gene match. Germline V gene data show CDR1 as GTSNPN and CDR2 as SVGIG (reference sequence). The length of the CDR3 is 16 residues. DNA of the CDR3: TGTGCCTGGAGTGTACGTGGACAGGGGGATAGTCAGCCCCAGCATTTT. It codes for CAWSVRGQGDSQPQHF.

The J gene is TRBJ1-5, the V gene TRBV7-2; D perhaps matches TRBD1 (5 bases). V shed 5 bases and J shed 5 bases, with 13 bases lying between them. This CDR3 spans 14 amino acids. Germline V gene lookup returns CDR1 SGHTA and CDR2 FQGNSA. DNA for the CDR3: TGTGCCAGCAGCCCCCGGGCGGGGGATCAGCCCCAGCATTTT. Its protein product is CASSPRAGDQPQHF.

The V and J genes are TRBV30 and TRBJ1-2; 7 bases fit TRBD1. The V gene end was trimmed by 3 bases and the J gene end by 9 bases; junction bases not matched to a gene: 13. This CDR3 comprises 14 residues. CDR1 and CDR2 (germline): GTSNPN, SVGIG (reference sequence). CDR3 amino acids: CAWSPIDRVGSYTF. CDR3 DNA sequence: TGTGCCTGGAGCCCCATAGACAGGGTGGGGAGCTACACCTTC.